The rows below give T cell receptor beta chains drawn from one sample of a study of beta chain features in type 1 diabetes. Clones were sequenced by immunoSEQ multiplex PCR, and TCRdb holds only the in-frame ones, with some missing. The sample contains some 160,000 clones, 6.5% to 8.5% of which appear only once. Sequenced: central memory CD4+ T cells from blood. The receptors shown here come from a woman under 30 with type 1 diabetes. CDR3s include the opening cysteine and the closing phenylalanine or tryptophan. D genes are given only for firm matches. Clone sizes are given selectively: once, few, many, or a class where the clone is expanded.

>TRBV5-1|TRBJ2-1|TRBD2|few
TGCGCCAGCAGCTCTACCCTAGCGGGAGGCTACAATGAGCAGTTCTTC
CASSSTLAGGYNEQFF
>TRBV2|TRBJ1-1|TRBD1|few
TGTGCCAGCAGGTTAGACAGGGGAACGTCCACTGAAGCTTTCTTT
CASRLDRGTSTEAFF
>TRBV6-5|TRBJ1-2|TRBD1|few
TGTGCCAGCATCAGTCGACAGGGGGACTACACCTTC
CASISRQGDYTF
>TRBV5-1|TRBJ2-2|TRBD1|few
TGCGCCAGCAGCTTGGTTGGACAGGGAGTGACCGGGGAGCTGTTTTTT
CASSLVGQGVTGELFF
>TRBV11-1|TRBJ2-5|TRBD1|few
TGTGCCAGCAGCCTAACCGGGACAGGAGAAGAGACCCAGTACTTC
CASSLTGTGEETQYF
>TRBV25-1|TRBJ1-1|TRBD1|-
TGTGCCAGCGACAGGGATGGGAACACTGAAGCTTTCTTT
CASDRDGNTEAFF
>TRBV30|TRBJ2-7|TRBD2|-
TGTGCCTGGAGGACTAGCGGGGGGTACGAGCAGTACTTC
CAWRTSGGYEQYF
>TRBV19|TRBJ2-7|-|few
TGTGCCAGTAGAGGAAGTGTGACGGGTTCCTACGAGCAGTACTTC
CASRGSVTGSYEQYF
>TRBV7-2|TRBJ2-7|-|-
TGTGCCAGCAGCCTGACAGGCAGTAGCTCCTACGAGCAGTACTTC
CASSLTGSSSYEQYF
>TRBV10-3|TRBJ1-1|TRBD1|few
TGTGCCATCACTCCGGGACAGGGGAGGGGGAACACTGAAGCTTTCTTT
CAITPGQGRGNTEAFF
>TRBV6-5|TRBJ1-6|-|few
TGTGCCAGCAGTTACCGACAGGTTAATTCACCCCTCCACTTT
CASSYRQVNSPLHF
>TRBV7-2|TRBJ1-4|-|-
TGTGCCAGCAGTTCTCCCGGTAATGAAAAACTGTTTTTT
CASSSPGNEKLFF
>TRBV7-2|TRBJ2-3|TRBD2|-
TGTGCCAGCTCAGCGGGGGGCACAGATACGCAGTATTTT
CASSAGGTDTQYF
>TRBV7-9|TRBJ1-4|-|-
TGTGCCAGCAGCTTATCGGCAGGGGATCCGGGAAAACTGTTTTTT
CASSLSAGDPGKLFF
>TRBV28|TRBJ2-5|TRBD1|-
TGTGCCAGCAGAACCGGGACAGGGCTCGGAGAGACCCAGTACTTC
CASRTGTGLGETQYF
>TRBV4-2|TRBJ2-5|TRBD2|-
TGTGCCAGCAGCCCGGGGGGAGGCGGGAGGATTCAAGAGACCCAGTACTTC
CASSPGGGGRIQETQYF
>TRBV2|TRBJ1-1|TRBD1|-
TGTGCCAGTTCACAGGGGATCTTCACTGAAGCTTTCTTT
CASSQGIFTEAFF
>TRBV28|TRBJ1-2|-|-
TGTGCCAGTCAGACCCAGGGCTATGGCTACACCTTC
CASQTQGYGYTF
>TRBV11-2|TRBJ2-5|TRBD2|few
TGTGCCAGCCGGGGAGGGACTAGCGGTCAAGAGACCCAGTACTTC
CASRGGTSGQETQYF
>TRBV5-4|TRBJ2-7|TRBD2|-
TGTGCCAGCAGCTTTGTACTAGCGGGAGGGTCCTACGAGCAGTACTTC
CASSFVLAGGSYEQYF
>TRBV4-3|TRBJ2-1|-|-
TGCGCCAGCAGCCAAGGGGATGCGGGCAATGAGCAGTTCTTC
CASSQGDAGNEQFF
>TRBV7-2|TRBJ2-7|-|few
TGTGCCAGCAGCACGTCGGACCGGGGGTATACAGAGCAGTACTTC
CASSTSDRGYTEQYF
>TRBV2|TRBJ2-4|-|few
TGTGCCAGCAGCGTTAACATTCAGTACTTC
CASSVNIQYF
>TRBV6-5|TRBJ1-2|-|-
TGTGCCAGCAGTTACGATGGGGCGGACGGCTATGGCTACACCTTC
CASSYDGADGYGYTF
>TRBV30|TRBJ2-3|-|-
TGTGCCTGGCGCACGTCTCGGGACACAGATACGCAGTATTTT
CAWRTSRDTDTQYF
>TRBV7-2|TRBJ2-3|-|few
TGTGCCAGCAGCTTCGAAAAACCGAGAGGCACAGATACGCAGTATTTT
CASSFEKPRGTDTQYF
>TRBV15|TRBJ1-1|-|-
TGTGCCACCGGCATTGGGGGCAGGGAAGAAGCTTTCTTT
CATGIGGREEAFF
>TRBV15|TRBJ1-2|-|-
TGTGCCACCAGCAGAGATCCAGTCTATGGCTACACCTTC
CATSRDPVYGYTF
>TRBV7-2|TRBJ2-1|-|-
TGTGCCAGCAGCTTATCAGCCAGGAATGAGCAGTTCTTC
CASSLSARNEQFF
>TRBV7-9|TRBJ2-2|TRBD2|-
TGTGCCAGCAGCCAGACTAGCGGGGGTATACGGGAGCTGTTTTTT
CASSQTSGGIRELFF
>TRBV4-2|TRBJ1-5|-|few
TGTGCCAGCAGCCAAGATGAGGGGGAAGGGCGGCCCCAGCATTTT
CASSQDEGEGRPQHF
>TRBV29-1|TRBJ1-3|-|-
TGCAGCGTTGACCCTAGCGGGGGCGGAAACACCATATATTTT
CSVDPSGGGNTIYF
>TRBV19|TRBJ2-5|TRBD1|few
TGTGCCAGTAAGTACTCCGGGACAGGAGCTGAGCAGTACTTC
CASKYSGTGAEQYF
>TRBV7-9|TRBJ2-7|-|-
TGTGCCAGCAGCTTAAGGGGTTCCCCCTACGAGCAGTACTTC
CASSLRGSPYEQYF
>TRBV5-4|TRBJ2-7|-|few
TGTGCCAGCAGCCCCCACAAGAGGGCTAGTGGGGACGAGCAGTACTTC
CASSPHKRASGDEQYF
>TRBV7-3|TRBJ2-7|TRBD2|-
TGTGCCAGCAGCTCTGGGACTAGCAACAGCGAGCAGTACTTC
CASSSGTSNSEQYF
>TRBV6-6|TRBJ2-1|-|few
TGTGCCATCAGTGAGCAATACAATGAGCAGTTCTTC
CAISEQYNEQFF
>TRBV9|TRBJ2-7|TRBD2|-
TGTGCCAGCAGCGCAGAGCTATCCAGCGGGGGGGCCTACGAGCAGTACTTC
CASSAELSSGGAYEQYF
>TRBV28|TRBJ1-4|TRBD1|-
TGTGCCAGCACCCCGGGACAGGGTCTTGAAAAACTGTTTTTT
CASTPGQGLEKLFF
>TRBV25-1|TRBJ1-1|-|-
TGTGCCAGCCAGATTGACACTGAAGCTTTCTTT
CASQIDTEAFF
>TRBV7-2|TRBJ2-5|TRBD1|few
TGTGCCAGCAGCTTGGGACAGGGCCAAGAGACCCAGTACTTC
CASSLGQGQETQYF